The 21 T cell receptor beta chains below all came from one sample that was sequenced in a study of cytomegalovirus exposure and HLA in healthy donors. 13 Jbeta primers and 60 Vbeta primers were used for the PCR. Assay used: immunoSEQ multiplex PCR; TCRdb lists only in-frame clones, some missing. This sample yields 180,000 or so clones, of which about 82% are seen a single time; 1.5% to 2% belongs to the top ten. Sequencing input: PBMCs. The source is a woman aged 30 to 39 in good health and CMV-seronegative.

This clone was detected once. The genes are TRBV11-2 and TRBJ2-5; 13 bases map to TRBD2. Germline lookup yields CDR1 SGHAT and CDR2 FQNNGV. The V and J ends lost 7 bases and 1 base, in that order; junction bases with no gene match: 6. The CDR3 totals 16 residues. This chain's CDR3 is CASNQGLAGAQETQYF. DNA for the CDR3: TGTGCCAGCAACCAAGGACTAGCGGGGGCCCAAGAGACCCAGTACTTC.

The chain has TRBV30 and TRBJ2-2, with D possibly TRBD2 on 5 matching bases. CDR1 and CDR2 (germline): GTSNPN, SVGIG (reference sequence). CDR3 size: 13 residues. Trimming removed 3 bases from V and 4 bases from J, with 9 bases in between. CDR3 loop: CAWRDWGTGELFF. Here the CDR3 DNA reads TGTGCCTGGAGGGACTGGGGCACCGGGGAGCTGTTTTTT.

The gene calls are TRBV4-2 and TRBJ1-1; 10 bases are a match to TRBD1. Per the germline V gene, CDR1 is LGHNA and CDR2 is YNFKEQ. Germline trimming cut 3 bases from V and 4 bases from J; bases unmatched to any gene: 8. The CDR3 runs 16 residues. CDR3 sequence reads: CASSQGGQGMGTEAFF. The CDR3 DNA is TGTGCCAGCAGCCAGGGGGGACAGGGGATGGGCACTGAAGCTTTCTTT.

The rearrangement joins TRBV29-1 to TRBJ2-3, with D unclear. Germline loops: CDR1 SQVTM, CDR2 ANQGSEA. The CDR3 contains 13 residues. V was pared by 6 bases and J by 0 bases, with 10 bases between. The CDR3 protein is CSVARSSTDTQYF. CDR3 DNA: TGCAGCGTGGCGCGGTCTAGCACAGATACGCAGTATTTT.

The chain couples TRBV7-2 to TRBJ1-3; TRBD1 matches 7 bases. The junction had 3 bases not matched to a gene; V was cut back by 8 bases and J by 2 bases. The CDR3 covers 13 residues. Per the germline V gene, CDR1 is SGHTA and CDR2 is FQGNSA. The CDR3 loop is CASGGTAGNTIYF. CDR3 bases: TGTGCCAGCGGCGGGACAGCTGGAAACACCATATATTTT.

The chain employs TRBV29-1 and TRBJ1-5, with no clear D. Trimming removed 7 bases at V and 1 base at J, with 8 bases between. The CDR3 totals 12 residues. Germline assignment: CDR1 SQVTM and CDR2 ANQGSEA. In nucleotides, the CDR3 is TGCAGCGCGGGAATGAGCAATCAGCCCCAGCATTTT. This encodes CSAGMSNQPQHF.

A word on this clone: At the DNA level, this CDR3 is encoded by other sequences in the same sample as well. The CDR3 bases are TGTGCCAGCAGCCCCCCAAGCGGTAACTATGGCTACACCTTC. The encoded protein is CASSPPSGNYGYTF. This chain uses TRBV7-9 with TRBJ1-2; no firm D call. The CDR3 loop spans 14 amino acids. V was pared by 5 bases and J by 1 base, with 11 bases between. In germline, CDR1 is SEHNR, CDR2 FQNEAQ (reference sequence).

This clone has a single count. The chain is built from TRBV29-1 and TRBJ1-2; D is unresolved. The CDR3 covers 13 residues. CDR1 and CDR2 (germline): SQVTM, ANQGSEA. V lost 5 bases to trimming and J lost 3 bases, with 13 bases between them. The CDR3 DNA reads TGCAGCGTTCGCCACGGGTCCCACTATGGCTACACCTTC. This codes for CSVRHGSHYGYTF.

The V call is TRBV5-1, the J call TRBJ1-4; 8 bases agree with TRBD1. The CDR3 runs 18 residues. The germline CDR1 and CDR2 sequences are SGHRS and YFSETQ. V lost 3 bases, J lost 4 bases, and 14 bases stayed unmatched. The CDR3 DNA follows: TGCGCCAGCAGCTCCGGCCTAACAGGGGGAGAAGGTAATGAAAAACTGTTTTTT. It yields the protein CASSSGLTGGEGNEKLFF.

This chain uses TRBV30 with TRBJ1-6; TRBD1 matches 8 bases. The CDR3 runs 14 residues. V dropped 5 bases and J dropped 10; count of bases not matched to a gene: 10. Germline V gene sequence: CDR1 GTSNPN, CDR2 SVGIG (reference sequence). The DNA for the CDR3 is TGTGCCTGGCAACCCGGACAGGGCTACTCACCCCTCCACTTT. It is translated as CAWQPGQGYSPLHF.

There are a few counts of this clone. The chain is built from TRBV6-5 and TRBJ2-1; weak D call: TRBD1 (6 bases). The germline V and J ends were trimmed by 0 bases and 0 bases, with 9 bases remaining between them. The CDR3 runs 16 residues. Germline-derived CDR1 and CDR2 are MNHEY and SVGAGI. Here the CDR3 reads CASSYSRGSSYNEQFF. The CDR3 nucleotides read TGTGCCAGCAGTTACTCGAGGGGGAGCTCCTACAATGAGCAGTTCTTC.

The chain has TRBV9 and TRBJ2-7, with 9 bases that match TRBD1. With V trimmed by 2 bases and J by 3 bases, 9 bases remained unmatched. Germline values: CDR1 SGDLS, CDR2 YYNGEE. The CDR3 covers 16 residues. The CDR3 region is CASSVGTGPTLYEQYF. The CDR3 nucleotides read TGTGCCAGCAGCGTGGGGACAGGGCCGACTCTCTACGAGCAGTACTTC.

The chain is built from TRBV7-2 and TRBJ1-5; D remains ambiguous. This CDR3 has 13 residues. Germline CDR1 and CDR2: SGHTA and FQGNSA. Trimming took 1 base from V and 6 from J, leaving 7 bases between them. CDR3 in DNA: TGTGCCAGCAGCTTAGGGGGAGGTCAGCCCCAGCATTTT. This gives the protein CASSLGGGQPQHF.

The rearrangement links TRBV29-1 to TRBJ1-2; no firm D call. CDR1 SQVTM and CDR2 ANQGSEA come from the germline V gene. V was pared by 5 bases and J by 6 bases, with 16 bases between. This CDR3 contains 13 residues. CDR3 in amino acids: CSVTSPGMNGYTF. The CDR3 DNA follows: TGCAGCGTTACGTCACCGGGGATGAATGGCTACACCTTC.

This chain uses TRBV6-1 with TRBJ1-1; 8 positions agree with TRBD1. The CDR3 loop spans 13 amino acids. Germline assignment: CDR1 MNHNS and CDR2 SASEGT. With V trimmed by 6 bases and J by 3 bases, 3 bases remained unmatched. Here the CDR3 DNA reads TGTGCCAGCAGAGGACAGGGCTACACTGAAGCTTTCTTT. Translation: CASRGQGYTEAFF.

About this clone itself: No DNA is shown, since the ends of the CDR3 on it are uncertain; the CDR3 is the one TCRdb lists. The chain is built from TRBV1 and TRBJ2-2; the table's TRBD1 call for D was not verified on the DNA. TRBV1 is described as a pseudogene. The CDR3 is 20 residues long, ends included. The CDR3 spells CTSSQVGTGTGRASTGELFF.

This chain links TRBV2 with TRBJ2-7, with 7 nucleotides matching TRBD1. Germline assignment: CDR1 SNHLY and CDR2 FYNNEI. The J segment lost 0 bases and the V segment lost 8 bases, leaving 10 bases of the junction unmatched. CDR3 size: 15 residues. CDR3 loop: CASAPNRGNSYEQYF. The CDR3 DNA is TGTGCCAGCGCGCCTAACAGGGGCAACTCCTACGAGCAGTACTTC. The complete variable domain, with remaining parts taken from reference TRBV2 and TRBJ2-7, reads EPEVTQTPSHQVTQMGQEVILRCVPISNHLYFYWYRQILGQKVEFLVSFYNNEISEKSEIFDDQFSVERPDGSNFTLKIRSTKLEDSAMYFCASAPNRGNSYEQYFGPGTRLTVT.

Details on this clone: Additional DNA sequences in this sample encode the identical CDR3. The chain combines TRBV7-2 with TRBJ1-2; TRBD1 agrees at 9 bases. This CDR3 comprises 13 residues. Per germline, CDR1 SGHTA and CDR2 FQGNSA. The V gene end was trimmed by 5 bases and the J gene end by 6 bases; junction bases not matched to a gene: 4. As DNA, the CDR3 is TGTGCCAGCAGCCTCCGACAGGGGGATGGCTACACCTTC. It specifies CASSLRQGDGYTF.

The CDR3 loop is CSASSGTGGSYEQYF. CDR3 nucleotide sequence: TGCAGCGCATCCTCCGGGACAGGGGGCTCCTACGAGCAGTACTTC. The V and J genes are TRBV29-1 and TRBJ2-7; TRBD1 matches at 11 bases. V trimming: 7 bases; J trimming: 0 bases; junction bases outside the gene matches: 8. This CDR3 has 15 amino acids. Per germline, CDR1 SQVTM and CDR2 ANQGSEA.

The chain joins TRBV15 to TRBJ1-6; D gene uncertain. Trimming took off 1 base at V and 0 bases at J, with 10 bases between the two ends. The germline V gene encodes CDR1 LNHNV and CDR2 YYDKDF (reference sequence). The CDR3 length is 17 residues. The CDR3 here is CATSRVRGSSYNSPLHF. CDR3 sequence (DNA): TGTGCCACCAGCAGAGTGCGGGGAAGCTCCTATAATTCACCCCTCCACTTT.

V is TRBV15 and J is TRBJ1-5; 9 bases are shared with TRBD1. The CDR3 contains 17 residues. CDR1 LNHNV and CDR2 YYDKDF come from the germline V gene (reference sequence). J gave up 0 bases and V 3 bases, and 6 bases lay outside the gene matches. The CDR3 DNA follows: TGTGCCACCAGCAGGGGGGACAGGGTCAATAGCAATCAGCCCCAGCATTTT. As protein: CATSRGDRVNSNQPQHF.